This paragraph covers one T cell receptor beta chain sequence. Its specific antigen is unknown. Base qualities are missing; no much larger clone stands one base away. Donors were under 40 systemically healthy Caucasian individuals from Russia aged about 6 to 100 years. Each donor gave ten milliliters of peripheral blood, collected into EDTA-treated Vacutainer tubes. Ficoll-Paque density-gradient centrifugation was used to isolate PBMCs, with at least 7 million obtained per sample. Total RNA was extracted from PBMCs with Trizol reagent, with at least 5 micrograms obtained per sample. The percentages of naive CD45RAhigh/CD27high T cells were determined by flow cytometry on a PBMC aliquot from every donor. The data stem from a study of blood T cells in healthy people across ages (dated by TCRdb to the mid-2010s). For context, the study as a whole: In model experiments, roughly one uniquely barcoded TCR beta cDNA molecule per two T cells was captured by template switching. To avoid experimental bias, donors of different ages were spread randomly across the sequencing lanes. Two additional independent replicas of 1 million unique cDNA reads from the same blood draw were analyzed for two donors (one aged 18 to 30 and one aged 80 or older). To track age-related changes in TCR beta repertoire diversity, the study relied on deep sequencing normalized with unique cDNA molecular identifiers. Four age groups were formed from the donors: young (average approximately 16 years), middle-aged (more than 35), aged (over 55) and long-lived (around 82). Overall results and qualifications from the work: Observed TCR beta diversity correlated strongly with the percentage of naive T cells measured by flow cytometry. Because profiling used bulk unsorted PBMCs, naive and antigen-experienced compartments could not be compared conclusively. Compared with the aged group, more naive CD4+ T cells, fewer expanded clones and increased TCR diversity were shown by the long-lived group, suggesting age selection. Observed TCR beta diversity per million T cells fell roughly linearly with age, and a significant reduction was already apparent by age roughly 40. Donor CMV infection status was unknown, potentially confounding age-related changes in expanded clonotypes. Estimates of total diversity based on one million sequenced T cells were considered lower bounds and underestimates.

The method was 5' RACE. A second PCR of 7 to 11 cycles was performed with a sample-barcoded 5' primer and a J-beta primer mix. A unique molecular identifier was introduced onto each TCR beta cDNA molecule by a template-switch 5' adaptor carrying 12 random nucleotides. At least 3 million CDR3-containing paired-end reads were obtained from each sample. All of the RNA was converted into first-strand cDNA using the Mint cDNA synthesis kit, with a TRBC-specific oligonucleotide serving as the primer. After uracil-DNA glycosylase treatment, a first 18-cycle PCR used universal primers M1SS and BC2_uni_R on all cDNA. From the authors' description of their analysis: Normalization of each sample was performed by random selection of 1 million high-quality reads, each carrying a distinct molecular identifier. Reads with shared molecular identifiers were discarded instead of being binned into consensus sequences. CDR3 identification, clonotype clustering and error correction used MiTCR with a Q25 quality threshold and the strictest error-elimination algorithm. A nonparametric unseen species model with Euler transformation was used to estimate a lower bound on total TCR beta diversity. The raw public data were reprocessed by TCRdb itself: fastp quality trimming at Q25, MiXCR clonotype calling, in-frame beta chains only. Each CDR3 protein appears once, grouped with its most common genes and DNA. For this entry, the V and J calls and clone size follow TCRdb and not the study's own pipeline. A total of around 1,800,000 distinct CDR3 sequences appear in this sample, around 40% of them only once. The top ten constitute around 23% of the sample.

V is trimmed back by 2 bases and J by 5 bases, and the junction contains 7 bases that no gene match accounts for. In the germline V gene, CDR1 corresponds to ENHRY and CDR2 to SYGVKD. From the cysteine up to the phenylalanine, the CDR3 has a length of 15 residues. Only the CDR3 part of the read is kept: 45 bases, read in frame from the first base. The sequencing input was blood. The chain employs TRBV10-3 and TRBJ2-7; TRBD1 fits 9 bases in the junction. The sequence came from a human donor in good health. The CDR3 has the sequence CAISEAGQGIHEQYF. The nucleotide sequence is TGTGCCATCAGTGAGGCGGGACAGGGAATCCACGAGCAGTACTTC.